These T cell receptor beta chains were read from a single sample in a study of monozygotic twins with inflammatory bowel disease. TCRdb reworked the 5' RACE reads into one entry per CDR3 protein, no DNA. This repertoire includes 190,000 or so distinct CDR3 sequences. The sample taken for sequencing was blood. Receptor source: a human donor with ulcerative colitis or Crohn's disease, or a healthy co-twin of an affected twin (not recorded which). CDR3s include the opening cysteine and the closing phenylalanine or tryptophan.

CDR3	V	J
CASSEEKGSNQPQHF	TRBV6-1	TRBJ1-5
CASALGDRAAEAFF	TRBV19	TRBJ1-1
CASSLDRSYNEQFF	TRBV5-1	TRBJ2-1
CASSLGQGGRNQPQHF	TRBV9	TRBJ1-5
CASHGGFGNTIYF	TRBV7-2	TRBJ1-3
CASSEPGQGLYEQYF	TRBV2	TRBJ2-7
CAIRGDRSSYNSPLHF	TRBV10-3	TRBJ1-6
CASRQGLSQIYGYTF	TRBV5-5	TRBJ1-2
CAISERDSQETQYF	TRBV10-3	TRBJ2-5
CSAGGDRRFNTEAFF	TRBV20-1	TRBJ1-1
CASSFLNNQPQHF	TRBV12-3/TRBV12-4	TRBJ1-5
CASSPRQGPYEQYF	TRBV7-2	TRBJ2-7
CASSLGVFFSANTGELFF	TRBV7-6	TRBJ2-2
CSARLGNYNSPLHF	TRBV20-1	TRBJ1-6
CAISERYGYSGTDTQYF	TRBV10-3	TRBJ2-3
CASSSRRARAGNTIYF	TRBV7-2	TRBJ1-3
CASSKSYWARDMNTEAFF	TRBV19	TRBJ1-1
CASTPGQPGPNTEAFF	TRBV5-1	TRBJ1-1
CASSLGRGTEAFF	TRBV12-3/TRBV12-4	TRBJ1-1
CASSPQETQETQYF	TRBV18	TRBJ2-5
CASSSDTNYGYTF	TRBV5-1	TRBJ1-2
CAISRDRLNTGELFF	TRBV10-3	TRBJ2-2
CASSFRDRDAGELFF	TRBV5-1	TRBJ2-2
CASSKQMNTEAIF	TRBV5-1	TRBJ1-1
CSVARLAGGTDTQYF	TRBV29-1	TRBJ2-3
CASRVETLETQYF	TRBV5-1	TRBJ2-5
CASTLGTEAFF	TRBV5-1	TRBJ1-1
CSAFTGTPKETQYF	TRBV20-1	TRBJ2-5
CASSFAVASSTEAFF	TRBV18	TRBJ1-1
CASSSRGGGSYNEQFF	TRBV11-3	TRBJ2-1
CASSYDRVREQYF	TRBV5-4	TRBJ2-7
CASSPRTGRNTGELFF	TRBV5-1	TRBJ2-2
CASNWGNQPQHF	TRBV25-1	TRBJ1-5
CASSPRSRGSIDEQYF	TRBV6-2/TRBV6-3	TRBJ2-7
CASSPGEGNTIYF	TRBV18	TRBJ1-3
CASRKSGVQGNTEAFF	TRBV6-1	TRBJ1-1
CSNRQSSSSTDTQYF	TRBV20-1	TRBJ2-3
CASSSTGGNSPLHF	TRBV5-1	TRBJ1-6
CASSYGQAARTDTQYF	TRBV7-2	TRBJ2-3
CASSLGGRGGTETQYF	TRBV7-2	TRBJ2-5
CTSSPRTGSNQPQHF	TRBV7-2	TRBJ1-5
CASSPLYPRSVTYEQYF	TRBV7-8	TRBJ2-7
CASSFRDRRNEKLFF	TRBV7-2	TRBJ1-4
CASSHPTGDALIRNTEAFF	TRBV3-1	TRBJ1-1
CATSDAAWQPQHF	TRBV24-1	TRBJ1-5
CASSPSGQGEAFF	TRBV7-3	TRBJ1-1
CASSGIQGPGELFF	TRBV5-1	TRBJ2-2
CASSLQGPGERAFF	TRBV5-1	TRBJ1-1
CSAGGQSSGNTIYF	TRBV29-1	TRBJ1-3
CSGTSGGASSYNEQFF	TRBV20-1	TRBJ2-1
CASSLGLATGELFF	TRBV7-7	TRBJ2-2
CASSLLGQKLFF	TRBV5-1	TRBJ1-4
CASSEASGGMDTQYF	TRBV2	TRBJ2-3
CASSPREVSLF	TRBV9	TRBJ1-2